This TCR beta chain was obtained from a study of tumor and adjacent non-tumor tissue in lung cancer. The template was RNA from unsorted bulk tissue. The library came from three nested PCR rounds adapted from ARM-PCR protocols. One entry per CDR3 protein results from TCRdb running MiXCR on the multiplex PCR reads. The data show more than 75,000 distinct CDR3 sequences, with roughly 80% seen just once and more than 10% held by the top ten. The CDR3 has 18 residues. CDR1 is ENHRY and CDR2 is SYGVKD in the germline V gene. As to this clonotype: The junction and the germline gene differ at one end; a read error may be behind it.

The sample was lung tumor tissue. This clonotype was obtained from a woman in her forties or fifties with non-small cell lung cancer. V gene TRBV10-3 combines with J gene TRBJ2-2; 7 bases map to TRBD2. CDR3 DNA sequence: TGTGTCATCAGTGAGTCCGTTCCTAGCGGCTCAAAGACCGGGGAGATGTTTTTC. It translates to CVISESVPSGSKTGEMFF.